The 20 T cell receptor beta chains given below trace back to one sample, sequenced in a study of blood T cell repertoires in COVID-19. Here immunoSEQ multiplex PCR was the method, and the copy in TCRdb shows in-frame clones only, minus some. The sample yields 140,000 or so clones, about four fifths seen once. Sequenced sample: peripheral blood. Source of these receptors: a human donor in a cohort sampled during active COVID-19.

This chain joins TRBV7-9 and TRBJ2-1; 9 bases line up with TRBD2. The CDR3 contains 16 residues. Germline values: CDR1 SEHNR, CDR2 FQNEAQ (reference sequence). The trim removed 3 bases at V and 5 bases at J, leaving 8 bases unmatched. Here the CDR3 reads CASSFRTSGLHNEQFF. As DNA, the CDR3 is TGTGCCAGCAGCTTCCGAACTAGCGGGCTCCACAATGAGCAGTTCTTC.

V gene TRBV3-1 (or the pseudogene TRBV3-2) combines with J gene TRBJ1-1; D call uncertain. CDR3 length equals 13 residues. Trimming removed 3 bases at V and 4 bases at J, with 9 bases between. Germline V CDR1 and CDR2: LGHDT, YNNKEL (reference sequence). CDR3 nucleotide sequence: TGTGCCAGCAGCCAGTTTAGTAGCACTGAAGCTTTCTTT. Its translation is CASSQFSSTEAFF.

In its sample, this clone was seen a few times. The CDR3 DNA reads TGTGCCAGCAATCCAAGCGGGGACCGGGGGGACACTGAAGCTTTCTTT. It translates to CASNPSGDRGDTEAFF. The gene calls are TRBV28 and TRBJ1-1, with a possible D match to TRBD1 (5 bases). V was clipped by 7 bases and J by 3 bases, with 21 bases between them. The germline gives CDR1 MDHEN, CDR2 SYDVKM. The CDR3 is made up of 16 amino acids.

This sequence joins TRBV12-3 or TRBV12-4 and TRBJ1-1; D remains ambiguous. The ends were cut back, 5 bases at V and 3 bases at J, with 7 bases in the middle. The CDR3 extends over 12 amino acids. Here the CDR3 DNA reads TGTGCCAGCAGTGACACGTACACTGAAGCTTTCTTT. Translating it yields CASSDTYTEAFF.

The chain is built from TRBV28 and TRBJ2-5, with D maybe TRBD1 (5 bases). The CDR3 has 16 residues. CDR1 and CDR2 (germline): MDHEN, SYDVKM. The V end was cut by 6 bases, the J end by 2 bases, with 19 bases between. CDR3 sequence reads: CASRPRAGIGQETQYF. The CDR3 region has the DNA TGTGCCAGCAGGCCCCGGGCAGGGATAGGGCAAGAGACCCAGTACTTC.

V and J are TRBV25-1 and TRBJ2-5; 8 bases line up with TRBD2. CDR3 length: 17 residues. Germline trimming cut 0 bases from V and 0 bases from J; bases unmatched to any gene: 6. CDR1 is MGHDK, CDR2 SYGVNS, per germline. Written as DNA, the CDR3 is TGTGCCAGCAGTGAATATTGGGCTAGCGGGTACCAAGAGACCCAGTACTTC. This encodes CASSEYWASGYQETQYF.

V is TRBV14 and J is TRBJ2-3; TRBD2 matches 9 bases. The V and J ends lost 1 base and 8 bases, in that order; junction bases with no gene match: 4. Germline V CDR1 and CDR2: SGHDN, FVKESK. The CDR3 is 14 residues long. CDR3 DNA: TGTGCCAGCAGCCAAGGGGTAGCGGGGGCTACGCAGTATTTT. The encoded protein is CASSQGVAGATQYF.

The chain is built from TRBV12-5 and TRBJ2-5; 7 bases align to TRBD2. Losses at the gene ends were 0 bases for V and 6 bases for J; bases not matched to a gene: 13. Germline V gene sequence: CDR1 LGHNT, CDR2 FRNRAP. The CDR3 totals 17 residues. The CDR3 DNA follows: TGTGCTAGTGGTTTGGTAAGCGGGACTTCGCCCCCGAAGACCCAGTACTTC. Its translation is CASGLVSGTSPPKTQYF. Full variable domain (missing parts from reference TRBV12-5 and TRBJ2-5): DARVTQTPRHKVTEMGQEVTMRCQPILGHNTVFWYRQTMMQGLELLAYFRNRAPLDDSGMPKDRFSAEMPDATLATLKIQPSEPRDSAVYFCASGLVSGTSPPKTQYFGPGTRLLVL.

CDR3 DNA sequence: TGTGCCAGCTCACCGGTCGACAGGGTTGGAAACACCATATATTTT. It encodes CASSPVDRVGNTIYF. This rearrangement joins TRBV18 to TRBJ1-3; the match to TRBD1 covers 7 bases. The CDR3 is 15 amino acids. Unmatched junction bases numbered 5, after V lost 3 bases and J lost 3 bases. Germline V gives CDR1 KGHSH, CDR2 LQKENI.

The chain is built from TRBV6-6 and TRBJ2-2; tentatively, D is TRBD2 (5 bases). Germline V gene lookup returns CDR1 MNHNY and CDR2 SVGAGI (reference sequence). This CDR3 has 15 amino acids. V gave up 7 bases and J gave up 4 bases, with 16 bases separating them. Here the CDR3 reads CASIHGRGSTGELFF. The CDR3 DNA follows: TGTGCCAGCATTCATGGGCGAGGGAGCACCGGGGAGCTGTTTTTT.

The chain combines TRBV11-2 with TRBJ2-7; 7 bases are a match to TRBD2. Trimming at V came to 0 bases and at J to 2 bases, leaving 4 bases not matched to a gene. Germline-derived CDR1 and CDR2 are SGHAT and FQNNGV. CDR3 length equals 15 residues. This chain's CDR3 is CASSLERAGPYEQYF. The CDR3 DNA follows: TGTGCCAGCAGCTTAGAGCGAGCGGGGCCCTACGAGCAGTACTTC.

The CDR3 region is CASRQGPVADTQYF. The CDR3 DNA reads as TGCGCCAGCCGGCAGGGCCCGGTAGCAGATACGCAGTATTTT. The V gene is TRBV10-2, the J gene TRBJ2-3, with D possibly being TRBD1 (5 bases). CDR1 and CDR2 from the germline V gene are WSHSY and SAAADI. The V and J ends lost 8 bases and 4 bases respectively, with 16 bases between them. The CDR3 loop spans 14 amino acids.

This sequence joins TRBV5-1 and TRBJ2-5; 8 bases are a match to TRBD2. There are 16 residues in the CDR3. The V segment lost 1 base and the J segment 2 bases; nucleotides outside the gene matches: 7. Germline V gene data show CDR1 as SGHRS and CDR2 as YFSETQ. The CDR3 loop reads CASSLSPAGGQETQYF. The CDR3 DNA sequence: TGCGCCAGCAGCTTGTCACCCGCGGGGGGTCAAGAGACCCAGTACTTC.

This chain links TRBV10-3 with TRBJ1-2, with 9 nucleotides matching TRBD1. The V gene end was trimmed by 6 bases and the J gene end by 5 bases; junction bases not matched to a gene: 7. CDR1 and CDR2 from the germline V gene are ENHRY and SYGVKD. The CDR3 spans 14 residues. The CDR3 DNA reads as TGTGCCATCAGGCCGGGACAGGGAATTTATGGCTACACCTTC. Its protein is CAIRPGQGIYGYTF.

The CDR3 nucleotides read TGTGCTAGTGGGGATGGGAGGGGGGCTTTTAATTCACCCCTCCACTTT. This translates into CASGDGRGAFNSPLHF. This chain uses TRBV12-5 with TRBJ1-6; weak D call: TRBD1 (6 bases). There are 16 residues in the CDR3. The V and J ends lost 6 bases and 6 bases respectively, with 18 bases between them. Germline V gene data show CDR1 as LGHNT and CDR2 as FRNRAP.

This rearrangement joins TRBV9 to TRBJ1-1; 8 nucleotides line up with TRBD1. The CDR3 consists of 14 residues. The V gene's germline CDR1 is SGDLS and CDR2 YYNGEE. V lost 5 bases, J lost 6 bases, and 9 bases stayed unmatched. CDR3 amino acids: CASRSVAGGSEAFF. For the CDR3, the DNA is TGTGCCAGCAGGTCCGTTGCAGGGGGCTCTGAAGCTTTCTTT.

The genes are TRBV19 and TRBJ1-5; D is unclear. The V gene lost 7 bases and the J gene lost 7 bases, with 14 bases spanning the gap. Germline loops: CDR1 LNHDA, CDR2 SQIVND (reference sequence). This CDR3 comprises 13 residues. CDR3 sequence: CASKDEGGQPQHF. The CDR3 DNA reads TGTGCCAGTAAAGACGAGGGTGGACAGCCCCAGCATTTT.

The chain carries TRBV7-3 and TRBJ2-3, with TRBD2 matching 9 bases. Germline-derived CDR1 and CDR2 are SGHTA and FQGTGA. With V trimmed by 4 bases and J by 2 bases, 1 base remained unmatched. This CDR3 contains 14 residues. As DNA, the CDR3 is TGTGCCAGCAGCTCTAGCGGGGCCACAGATACGCAGTATTTT. Its protein is CASSSSGATDTQYF. The variable domain in full, completed from reference TRBV7-3 and TRBJ2-3, reads GAGVSQTPSNKVTEKGKYVELRCDPISGHTALYWYRQSLGQGPEFLIYFQGTGAADDSGLPNDRFFAVRPEGSVSTLKIQRTERGDSAVYLCASSSSGATDTQYFGPGTRLTVL.

The chain combines TRBV6-6 with TRBJ2-1, with D perhaps TRBD2 (6 bases). The CDR3 runs to 15 residues. Trimming stripped 5 bases from V and 12 bases from J, with 23 bases between. Germline CDR1 MNHNY, CDR2 SVGAGI (reference sequence). In DNA, the CDR3 is TGTGCCAGCAGTCCTCGGGACTCCCCGTACTCTTGGCAGTTCTTC. Amino acid sequence: CASSPRDSPYSWQFF.

This rearrangement joins TRBV18 to TRBJ2-2, with D hard to call. Trimming shortened V by 0 bases and J by 1 base, and 6 bases separated the two germline ends. Germline loops: CDR1 KGHSH, CDR2 LQKENI. This CDR3 is 15 amino acids long. As DNA, the CDR3 is TGTGCCAGCTCACCACCGGCAGGGAACACCGGGGAGCTGTTTTTT. Translation gives CASSPPAGNTGELFF.